This TCR beta chain stems from a study of blood T cells in healthy people across ages. Germline CDR1 reads SEHNR; CDR2 reads FQNEAQ (reference sequence). V lost 4 bases, J lost 8 bases, and 8 bases stayed unmatched. The CDR3 contains 14 residues. It was with a sample-barcoded 5' primer and a J-beta primer mix that a second PCR of about 6 to 12 cycles was run. TCRdb called the 5' RACE reads again in MiXCR, with one record for every CDR3 protein. The sample shows 600,000 to 800,000 distinct CDR3 sequences, over 40% of them seen only once. V is TRBV7-9 and J is TRBJ2-1; 7 bases align to TRBD1. The receptor's source is an elderly woman in good health. The sample comprised blood. The CDR3 DNA reads as TGTGCCAGCAGCTCCAGGGGGTCTACGGATGAGCAGTTCTTC. It specifies CASSSRGSTDEQFF.